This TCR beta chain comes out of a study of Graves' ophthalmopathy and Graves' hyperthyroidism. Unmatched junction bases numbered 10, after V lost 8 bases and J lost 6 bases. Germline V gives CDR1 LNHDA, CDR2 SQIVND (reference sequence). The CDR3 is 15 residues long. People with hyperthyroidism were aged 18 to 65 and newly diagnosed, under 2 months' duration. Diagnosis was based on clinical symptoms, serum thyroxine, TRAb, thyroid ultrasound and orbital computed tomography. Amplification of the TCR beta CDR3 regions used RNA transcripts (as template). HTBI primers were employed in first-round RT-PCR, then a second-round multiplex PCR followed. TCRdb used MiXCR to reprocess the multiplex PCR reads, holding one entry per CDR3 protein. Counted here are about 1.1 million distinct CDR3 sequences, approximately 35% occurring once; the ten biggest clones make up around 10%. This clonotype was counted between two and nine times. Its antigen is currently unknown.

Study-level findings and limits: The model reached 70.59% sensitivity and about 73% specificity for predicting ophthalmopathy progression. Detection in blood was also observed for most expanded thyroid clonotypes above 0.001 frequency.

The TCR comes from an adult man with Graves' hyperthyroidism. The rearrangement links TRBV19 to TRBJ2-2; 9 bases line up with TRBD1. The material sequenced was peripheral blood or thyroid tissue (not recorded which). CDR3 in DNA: TGTGCCAGTCTTAGGGGACAGGGAACAGCCGGGGAGCTGTTTTTT. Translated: CASLRGQGTAGELFF.